A selection of T cell receptor beta chains follows, all from one sample in a study of Tregs in tolerant kidney transplant recipients. Assay: immunoSEQ multiplex PCR; the TCRdb copy retains only in-frame clones and omits some. The table has about 240,000 clones, about 86% seen once; the top ten hold about 0.68%. What was sequenced was CD4+ T cells from blood. The receptor set was obtained from a human donor in good health. Each CDR3 is given with its conserved first and last residue. Each record gives: V gene, J gene, clone size, D gene, CDR3 protein, CDR3 DNA. D genes are given only for firm matches. Rows may omit the clone size; those that give it use once, few, many or a size class.

>TRBV19|TRBJ1-2|NA|NA
CASSHPRGWGYTF
TGTGCCAGTAGTCACCCTCGAGGTTGGGGCTACACCTTC
>TRBV9|TRBJ1-2|NA|TRBD1
CASSVLDRGLYGYTF
TGTGCCAGCAGCGTACTCGACAGGGGATTGTATGGCTACACCTTC
>TRBV19|TRBJ2-2|NA|TRBD2
CASSIPAGRDTGELFF
TGTGCCAGTAGTATCCCTGCAGGGAGGGACACCGGGGAGCTGTTTTTT
>TRBV5-1|TRBJ1-6|NA|NA
CASSLGTESNSPLHF
TGCGCCAGCAGCTTGGGGACAGAAAGCAATTCACCCCTCCACTTT
>TRBV12-5|TRBJ2-4|NA|NA
CASGLAGHSSVKNIQYF
TGTGCTAGTGGTTTGGCGGGACATTCATCGGTCAAAAACATTCAGTACTTC
>TRBV27|TRBJ2-7|NA|TRBD1
CASSFGTGAYEQYF
TGTGCCAGCAGTTTTGGGACAGGGGCCTACGAGCAGTACTTC
>TRBV28|TRBJ2-3|NA|NA
CASSIRGATDTQYF
TGTGCCAGCAGTATACGGGGGGCCACAGATACGCAGTATTTT
>TRBV5-1|TRBJ1-4|once|TRBD1
CASSSNDRGRGELFF
TGCGCCAGCAGCTCGAACGACAGGGGGCGCGGGGAACTGTTTTTT
>TRBV5-6|TRBJ2-7|NA|TRBD2
CASSSEKRGVSPEQYF
TGTGCCAGCAGCTCGGAGAAGCGGGGGGTCAGTCCCGAGCAGTATTTC
>TRBV11-2|TRBJ2-5|NA|TRBD2
CASSLLRGGETQYF
TGTGCCAGCAGCTTACTCCGGGGGGGAGAGACCCAGTACTTC
>TRBV29-1|TRBJ1-1|NA|TRBD1
CSALGDRGLVLNTEAFF
TGCAGCGCCCTAGGGGACAGGGGCTTAGTATTGAACACTGAAGCTTTCTTT